The clone carrying this T cell receptor (beta chain) has only one observation. Its antigen is unknown. This record belongs to a study of cytomegalovirus exposure and HLA in healthy donors. Study-wide results and limits: Rare sequences made up most TCRs, while some public TCRs were found in many donors. Cytomegalovirus-associated TCR beta chains were listed, numbering 150 to 200. Later work found that TCR association rates differed between HLA loci; DRB1 had the most and HLA-C the fewest.

CDR1 is SGDLS and CDR2 is YYNGEE in the germline V gene. V lost 2 bases and J lost 1, with 20 bases in between. The CDR3 is made up of 18 amino acids. Primers: 60 Vbeta forward and 13 Jbeta reverse. The data were produced by immunoSEQ multiplex PCR, yet TCRdb's version contains in-frame clones alone and is incomplete. In the table there are roughly 140,000 clones, over 75% of which are singletons. This chain links TRBV9 with TRBJ2-3; D is possibly TRBD2 (6 bases). Material for sequencing was PBMCs. This TCR came from a young man in good health and CMV-seronegative. The CDR3 bases are TGTGCCAGCAGCGTCTGGGACGGCCGATCTAGCGGCACAGATACGCAGTATTTT. The encoded protein is CASSVWDGRSSGTDTQYF.